Listed here is a single T cell receptor beta chain. The V and J ends lost 3 bases and 3 bases, in that order; junction bases with no gene match: 10. Germline CDR1 reads LGHNA; CDR2 reads YNFKEQ. The CDR3 contains 17 residues. This sample stems from a study of blood T cell repertoires in COVID-19. Whole-study context: Collection of acute and convalescent COVID-19 samples took place in the United States, Italy and Spain. PBMCs, B-cell-depleted T cells, or T cells provided the cDNA or gDNA that made up the material.

Per the original data handling: Estimation of nucleated cell counts was performed using reference gene primer amplification. TCRdb keeps only in-frame clones here, not all; method: immunoSEQ multiplex PCR. That table supplies the V and J calls and clone size; D and trimming were determined from the DNA. The table records about 150,000 clones, about three quarters of them present only once. The J gene is TRBJ2-5, the V gene TRBV4-2; 10 positions agree with TRBD2. The receptor was derived from a man at least 80 years old with acute or convalescent COVID-19. Sequenced sample: peripheral blood. The CDR3 sequence: CASSQALGSGGEETQYF. The DNA for the CDR3 is TGTGCCAGCAGCCAGGCCCTCGGGAGCGGGGGGGAAGAGACCCAGTACTTC.